This T cell receptor (beta chain) emerged from a study of cytomegalovirus exposure and HLA in healthy donors. Primers for the PCR totalled 60 Vbeta and 13 Jbeta. This table comes from immunoSEQ multiplex PCR, and its TCRdb copy is limited to in-frame clones, with some not included. The table lists 170,000 or so clones, about 84% of them singletons. Trimming removed 2 bases at V and 10 bases at J, with 8 bases between. This CDR3 has 11 amino acids. Germline V gives CDR1 GTSNPN, CDR2 SVGIG (reference sequence). Concerning this clone itself: Its antigen is unidentified.

Study findings and constraints: Because they were indistinguishable, some V segments, including TRBV6-2 and TRBV6-3, were excluded.

This clonotype was sampled from a young man in good health and CMV-seronegative. The rearrangement joins TRBV30 to TRBJ1-4; D unclear. The sample was PBMCs. Here the CDR3 DNA reads TGTGCCTGGAGTCCAGAGGGAAAACTGTTTTTT. Its protein is CAWSPEGKLFF.